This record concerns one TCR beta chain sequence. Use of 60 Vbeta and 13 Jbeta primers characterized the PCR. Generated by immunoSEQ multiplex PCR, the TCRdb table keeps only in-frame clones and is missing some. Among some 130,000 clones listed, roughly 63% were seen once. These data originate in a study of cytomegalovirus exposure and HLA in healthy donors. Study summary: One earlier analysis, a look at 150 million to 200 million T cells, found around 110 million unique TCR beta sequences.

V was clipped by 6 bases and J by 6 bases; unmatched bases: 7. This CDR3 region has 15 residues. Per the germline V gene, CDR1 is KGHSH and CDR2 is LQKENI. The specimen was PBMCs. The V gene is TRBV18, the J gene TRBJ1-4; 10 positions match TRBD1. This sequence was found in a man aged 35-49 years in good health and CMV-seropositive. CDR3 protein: CASSLRQGADEKLFF. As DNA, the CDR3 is TGTGCCAGCTCGCTAAGACAGGGGGCGGATGAAAAACTGTTTTTT.